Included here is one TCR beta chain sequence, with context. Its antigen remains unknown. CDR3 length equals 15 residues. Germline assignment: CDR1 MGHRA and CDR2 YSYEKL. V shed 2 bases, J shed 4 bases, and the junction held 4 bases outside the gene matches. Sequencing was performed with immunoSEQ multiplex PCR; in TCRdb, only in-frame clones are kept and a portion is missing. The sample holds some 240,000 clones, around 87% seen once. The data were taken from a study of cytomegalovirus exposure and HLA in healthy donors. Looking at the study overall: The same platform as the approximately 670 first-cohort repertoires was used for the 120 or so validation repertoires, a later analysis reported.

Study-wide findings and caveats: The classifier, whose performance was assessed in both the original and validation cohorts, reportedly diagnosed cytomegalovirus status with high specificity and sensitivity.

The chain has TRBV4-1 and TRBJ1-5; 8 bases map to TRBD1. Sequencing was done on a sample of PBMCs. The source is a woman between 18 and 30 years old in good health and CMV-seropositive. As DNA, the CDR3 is TGCGCCAGCAGCCAACGGGACAGGTCTAATCAGCCCCAGCATTTT. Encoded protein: CASSQRDRSNQPQHF.